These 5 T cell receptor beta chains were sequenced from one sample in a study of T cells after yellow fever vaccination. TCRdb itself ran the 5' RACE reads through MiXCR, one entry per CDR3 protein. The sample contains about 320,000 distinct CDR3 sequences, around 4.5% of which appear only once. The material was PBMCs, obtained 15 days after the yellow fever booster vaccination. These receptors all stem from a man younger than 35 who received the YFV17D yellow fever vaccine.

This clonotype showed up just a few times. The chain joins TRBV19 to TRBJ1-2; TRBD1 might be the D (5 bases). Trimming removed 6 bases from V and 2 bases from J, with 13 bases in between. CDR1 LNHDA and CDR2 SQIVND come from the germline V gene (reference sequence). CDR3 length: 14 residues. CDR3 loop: CASSRDGKNYGYTF. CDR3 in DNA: TGTGCCAGTAGCAGGGACGGCAAGAACTATGGCTACACCTTC.

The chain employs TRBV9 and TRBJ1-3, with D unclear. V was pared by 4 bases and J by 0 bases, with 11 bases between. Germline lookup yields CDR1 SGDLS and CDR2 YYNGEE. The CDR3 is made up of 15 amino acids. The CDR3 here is CASSIDTGSGNTIYF. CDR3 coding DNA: TGTGCCAGCAGCATAGACACCGGCTCTGGAAACACCATATATTTT. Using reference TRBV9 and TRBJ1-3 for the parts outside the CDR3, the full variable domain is DSGVTQTPKHLITATGQRVTLRCSPRSGDLSVYWYQQSLDQGLQFLIQYYNGEERAKGNILERFSAQQFPDLHSELNLSSLELGDSALYFCASSIDTGSGNTIYFGEGSWLTVV.

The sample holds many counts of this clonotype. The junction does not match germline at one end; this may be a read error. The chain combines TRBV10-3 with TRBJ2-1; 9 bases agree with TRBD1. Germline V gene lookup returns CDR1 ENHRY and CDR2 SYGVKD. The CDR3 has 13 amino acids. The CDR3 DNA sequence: TGTGCCACCAGTGGACAGGGGTCCAATGAGCAGTTCTTC. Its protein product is CATSGQGSNEQFF.

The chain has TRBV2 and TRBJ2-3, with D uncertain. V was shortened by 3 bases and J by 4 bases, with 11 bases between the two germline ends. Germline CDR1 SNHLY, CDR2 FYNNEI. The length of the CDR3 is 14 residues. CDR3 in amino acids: CASSDGFAADTQYF. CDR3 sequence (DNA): TGTGCCAGCAGTGATGGTTTTGCAGCAGATACGCAGTATTTT. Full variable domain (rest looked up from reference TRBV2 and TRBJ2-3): EPEVTQTPSHQVTQMGQEVILRCVPISNHLYFYWYRQILGQKVEFLVSFYNNEISEKSEIFDDQFSVERPDGSNFTLKIRSTKLEDSAMYFCASSDGFAADTQYFGPGTRLTVL.

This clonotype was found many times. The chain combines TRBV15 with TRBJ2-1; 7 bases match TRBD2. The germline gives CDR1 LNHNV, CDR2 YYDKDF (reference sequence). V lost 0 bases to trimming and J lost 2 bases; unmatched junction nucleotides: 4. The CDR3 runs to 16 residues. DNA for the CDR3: TGTGCCACCAGCAGAGATTTGCGGGGGACCTACAATGAGCAGTTCTTC. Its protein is CATSRDLRGTYNEQFF.